Listed below are T cell receptor beta chains from one sample, sequenced in a study of T cells in Graves' hyperthyroidism and ophthalmopathy. One entry per CDR3 protein, called by TCRdb with MiXCR from the multiplex PCR reads. The sample consists of about 720,000 distinct CDR3 sequences, 18% of them appearing once. The source material was blood. The receptors here all came from a woman aged 50 to 60 with Graves' hyperthyroidism that later progressed to Graves' ophthalmopathy. Both conserved end residues are trimmed from each CDR3.

v_call	j_call	cdr3_aa
TRBV5-1	TRBJ2-4	ASSFGAGGLSKNIQY
TRBV3-1	TRBJ2-2	ASSQPEVAGNTGELF
TRBV7-9	TRBJ2-7	ASSQGQDFSYEQY
TRBV19	TRBJ1-1	ASTADRTNTEAF
TRBV5-1	TRBJ1-5	ASSLYFQPSNQPQH
TRBV18	TRBJ2-3	ASSPRDRALTDTQY
TRBV15	TRBJ2-1	ATSRIAGEQQF
TRBV11-2	TRBJ2-3	ASTVGGTGLDTDTQY
TRBV25-1	TRBJ2-5	ASSQGTWVETQY
TRBV20-1	TRBJ2-7	SVPRGSYEQY
TRBV7-9	TRBJ1-1	ASSLVGESRGAF
TRBV27	TRBJ1-1	ASSAQRINRAREAF
TRBV9	TRBJ1-2	ASSVDGGGYGYT
TRBV20-1	TRBJ1-4	SAPGQGTSNEKLF
TRBV5-1	TRBJ1-5	ASSLLGNSNQPQH
TRBV20-1	TRBJ1-4	SARVGGAREKLF
TRBV7-2	TRBJ1-5	ASRAGDEGNQPQH
TRBV19	TRBJ1-2	ASRLVEGPANYGYT
TRBV7-9	TRBJ2-7	ASSFWRQGAVFEQY
TRBV12-3/TRBV12-4	TRBJ1-6	ASRSGTHNSPLH
TRBV19	TRBJ1-2	ASSTEQGSLGYT
TRBV9	TRBJ2-2	ASSPRRDTNTGELF
TRBV24-1	TRBJ2-2	ATSDLGTASTGELF
TRBV20-1	TRBJ2-5	SVRPLRGRDQETQY
TRBV19	TRBJ1-2	ASSIGRGYGYT
TRBV7-3	TRBJ2-3	ASKGTAGGPDTQY
TRBV27	TRBJ1-1	ASSLSAASTEAF
TRBV3-1	TRBJ1-2	ASSQDTTGGFVYGYT
TRBV27	TRBJ1-1	ASSKGVGGPGAEAF
TRBV2	TRBJ1-2	ASSGSRGLNGYT
TRBV19	TRBJ2-5	ASSPFGETQY
TRBV6-1	TRBJ1-2	ARLWGLGYT
TRBV20-1	TRBJ2-1	SVTVAGGRYNEQF
TRBV5-1	TRBJ2-7	ASSSPYGYEQY
TRBV7-8	TRBJ1-4	ASSSTTGRRNEKLF
TRBV20-1	TRBJ1-1	SARRRVRAF
TRBV6-1	TRBJ1-1	ASSIVPGLMNTEAF
TRBV25-1	TRBJ1-6	ASSDTGANSPLH
TRBV19	TRBJ1-6	ASSTVAPYNSPLH
TRBV3-1	TRBJ2-2	ASILGSGGVTNTGELF
TRBV6-4	TRBJ2-3	ASSDWYGQSTDTQY
TRBV7-9	TRBJ1-2	ASSSAGMYGYT
TRBV20-1	TRBJ2-7	SANPRDSNNYEQY
TRBV29-1	TRBJ2-2	SVVFDRGNTGELF
TRBV5-6	TRBJ1-1	ASSPLRLLNTEAF
TRBV20-1	TRBJ2-4	SVRGPHSTVKNIQY
TRBV13	TRBJ2-2	ASSLENTGELF
TRBV3-1	TRBJ2-1	ASSQILGLGEQF
TRBV12-3/TRBV12-4	TRBJ1-1	ASEGMRTEAF
TRBV3-1	TRBJ1-5	ASSQGADQPQH
TRBV29-1	TRBJ2-1	SVVLSGDHNEQF
TRBV7-9	TRBJ2-7	ASSLGIVPYEQY
TRBV20-1	TRBJ1-1	SAAILNTEAF
TRBV19	TRBJ1-2	ASSAQLQHGYT
TRBV12-3/TRBV12-4	TRBJ1-5	ASSFRAGFGQPQH